A selection of T cell receptor beta chains follows, all from one sample in a study of CD8+ T cells in alopecia areata. Sequencing used immunoSEQ multiplex PCR; TCRdb keeps in-frame clones, though not all of them. The table shows 100,000 to 150,000 clones, with around 48% occurring only once. The sample comprised NKG2D-low CD8+ T cells sorted from blood. The source of these receptors is a human donor with alopecia areata. Both conserved end residues are part of each CDR3. The order of the fields is V gene, CDR3 protein.

>TRBV5-1
CASSLTVDYEQYF
>TRBV4-1
CASSQDWEGSEAFF
>TRBV30
CASDTTQAKNIQYF
>TRBV5-6
CASSLGLGAETQYF
>TRBV5-6
CASSFGLTSGANVLTF
>TRBV5-1
CASSYASGSNQPQHF
>TRBV4-1
CASSLVGSTDTQYF
>TRBV29-1
CSVVQEGSADTQYF
>TRBV30
CAWSVGYDYGYTF
>TRBV29-1
CSVEGGGLYEQYF